The 6 T cell receptor beta chains reported below all come from one sample, sequenced in a study of T cell responses to AZD1222 COVID-19 vaccine listed by TCRdb under 2021. The method behind the library was the immunoSEQ multiplex PCR assay. TCRdb stores this immuneACCESS table with in-frame sequences only. Part of the clones is absent; in the studies checked, under half of the shortfall reflects unresolved V genes, and no reason is known for the rest. The sample data list tens of thousands of clones, and over 75% of these were observed just once. Around 5.8% of the sample is taken by the ten largest. In light of the paper, this sample's time point label describes: baseline before first vaccination. The material was peripheral blood, obtained on day 0 of AZD1222 vaccination. These receptors came from an adult in good health.

This clone has a handful of counts. J is TRBJ2-2 and V is TRBV19; weak D call: TRBD1 (6 bases). V was clipped by 1 base and J by 4 bases, with 10 bases between them. This CDR3 spans 15 amino acids. The germline V gene has CDR1 LNHDA and CDR2 SQIVND (reference sequence). The CDR3 loop is CASSIGAGATGELFF. The CDR3 DNA sequence: TGTGCCAGTAGTATAGGGGCAGGGGCCACCGGGGAGCTGTTTTTT.

Concerning this clone itself: Other nucleotide sequences from this sample produce the same CDR3. CDR3 sequence reads: CASSLGGRNYEQYF. The CDR3 DNA sequence: TGTGCCAGCAGCCTAGGGGGGAGGAACTACGAGCAGTACTTC. V and J are TRBV7-9 and TRBJ2-7, with D perhaps given as TRBD1 or TRBD2 (6 bases each). Trimming pared 5 bases from V and 3 bases from J, leaving 14 bases between. CDR1 SEHNR and CDR2 FQNEAQ come from the germline V gene (reference sequence). This CDR3 has 14 amino acids.

V and J are TRBV24-1 and TRBJ2-5; no clear D. The length of the CDR3 is 14 residues. The germline V gene encodes CDR1 KGHDR and CDR2 SFDVKD. The germline V and J ends were trimmed by 3 bases and 3 bases, with 10 bases remaining between them. The CDR3 DNA sequence: TGTGCCACCAGTGATCGAACCAGTAAAGAGACCCAGTACTTC. It encodes CATSDRTSKETQYF.

The rearrangement links TRBV9 to TRBJ1-1; D call uncertain. Germline assignment: CDR1 SGDLS and CDR2 YYNGEE. This CDR3 comprises 13 residues. The V end lost 4 bases, the J end lost 2 bases, and 9 bases lay between the germline ends. DNA of the CDR3: TGTGCCAGCAGCACCCACGGCAACACTGAAGCTTTCTTT. This sequence encodes CASSTHGNTEAFF.

The V gene is TRBV6-5, the J gene TRBJ2-7, with 7 bases that match TRBD2. V gave up 6 bases and J gave up 4 bases; unmatched junction bases: 12. The CDR3 covers 15 residues. Germline CDR1 MNHEY, CDR2 SVGAGI. DNA of the CDR3: TGTGCCAGCAGACGCTCGACTAGCAATATATACGAGCAGTACTTC. The encoded protein is CASRRSTSNIYEQYF.

The CDR3 sequence is CASSFGREGGYTF. CDR3 in DNA: TGTGCCAGCAGTTTTGGCAGGGAGGGTGGCTACACCTTC. This chain links TRBV28 with TRBJ1-2, with D perhaps matching TRBD1 (5 bases). V was cut by 3 bases and J by 7 bases, with 12 bases left in between. This CDR3 spans 13 amino acids. Germline CDR1 and CDR2: MDHEN and SYDVKM.